These 6 T cell receptor beta chains were sequenced from one sample in a study of control samples from healthy donors and cancer patients. Some clones are missing from TCRdb's copy, which holds only in-frame ones; the method was immunoSEQ multiplex PCR. This table has 150,000 or so clones, 88% appearing once. The specimen sequenced was blood. The origin of the receptors is a young man in good health.

The chain is built from TRBV6-5 and TRBJ2-5, with 12 bases identical to TRBD1. The CDR3 spans 15 residues. Trimming removed 4 bases from V and 5 bases from J; junction bases left unmatched: 5. CDR1 and CDR2 from the germline V gene are MNHEY and SVGAGI. Here the CDR3 reads CASSWGTGGRETQYF. The CDR3 DNA follows: TGTGCCAGCAGTTGGGGGACAGGGGGCAGGGAGACCCAGTACTTC.

This chain connects TRBV28 to TRBJ1-2; no firm D call. The CDR3 loop spans 11 amino acids. V dropped 7 bases and J dropped 5 bases, with 8 bases sitting between them. Germline V gene data show CDR1 as MDHEN and CDR2 as SYDVKM. CDR3 in amino acids: CASTPGYGYTF. The CDR3 DNA follows: TGTGCCAGCACCCCCGGGTATGGCTACACCTTC.

The chain couples TRBV30 to TRBJ1-1; 8 bases map to TRBD1. The junction had 12 bases not matched to a gene; V was cut back by 2 bases and J by 1 base. In germline, CDR1 is GTSNPN, CDR2 SVGIG (reference sequence). CDR3 length equals 17 residues. The CDR3 loop reads CAWSPRGRGLKNTEAFF. In DNA form, the CDR3 reads TGTGCCTGGAGTCCGCGCGGCAGGGGGCTGAAGAACACTGAAGCTTTCTTT.

This chain joins TRBV5-1 and TRBJ1-1; no clear D. V lost 0 bases and J 1 base, leaving 10 bases between the germline ends. The CDR3 has 15 amino acids. Germline CDR1 and CDR2: SGHRS and YFSETQ. The DNA for the CDR3 is TGCGCCAGCAGCTTGGTTACGGCGGAGAACACTGAAGCTTTCTTT. Its protein product is CASSLVTAENTEAFF.

This sequence joins TRBV5-1 and TRBJ1-3; D remains ambiguous. The CDR3 is 13 amino acids. The V gene's germline CDR1 is SGHRS and CDR2 YFSETQ. Trimming took off 4 bases at V and 0 bases at J, with 5 bases between the two ends. As DNA, the CDR3 is TGCGCCAGCAGCCTAAACTCTGGAAACACCATATATTTT. Its translation: CASSLNSGNTIYF.

The rearrangement joins TRBV11-2 to TRBJ1-6; tentative D call: TRBD1 (5 bases). Germline V lookup: CDR1 SGHAT, CDR2 FQNNGV. This CDR3 has 16 residues. The V and J ends lost 1 base and 9 bases respectively, with 16 bases between them. DNA of the CDR3: TGTGCCAGCAGCTTAGGGACCAGGGAGTCTAGTTCACCCCTCCACTTT. It codes for CASSLGTRESSSPLHF.